The next 26 T cell receptor beta chains were all read from a single sample in a study of blood T cell repertoires in COVID-19. TCRdb keeps only in-frame clones here, not all; method: immunoSEQ multiplex PCR. The sample holds roughly 330,000 clones; under 90% are singletons and the top ten take roughly a tenth. The sequenced material came from PBMCs or T cells enriched from blood (not recorded which). The receptor set was obtained from a woman between 18 and 29 years old who had recovered from COVID-19.

The V gene is TRBV7-3, the J gene TRBJ1-1; TRBD1 agrees at 11 bases. V shed 4 bases and J 5 bases; nucleotides not matched to a gene: 6. CDR1 is SGHTA, CDR2 FQGTGA, per germline. The length of the CDR3 is 15 residues. The DNA of the CDR3 is TGTGCCAGCAGCTCTGGACAGGGGGCGCAGACTGAAGCTTTCTTT. It yields the protein CASSSGQGAQTEAFF.

The J gene is TRBJ2-7, the V gene TRBV3-1 (or the pseudogene TRBV3-2), with D uncertain. The germline V gene encodes CDR1 LGHDT and CDR2 YNNKEL (reference sequence). Trimming took 4 bases from V and 0 from J, leaving 10 bases between them. There are 14 residues in the CDR3. CDR3 DNA sequence: TGTGCCAGCAGCCCAGTTTTCAGCTCCTACGAGCAGTACTTC. Its protein is CASSPVFSSYEQYF.

This clone was seen just once. This chain uses TRBV14 with TRBJ2-7, with 15 bases identical to TRBD2. The germline V gene has CDR1 SGHDN and CDR2 FVKESK. This CDR3 is built from 19 residues. V dropped 0 bases and J dropped 3; count of bases not matched to a gene: 9. The CDR3 coding sequence is TGTGCCAGCAGCCAAGACAAACCGGGACTAGCGGGAGGCCTCTACGAGCAGTACTTC. It is translated as CASSQDKPGLAGGLYEQYF.

The rearrangement joins TRBV28 to TRBJ2-2; D is undetermined. The CDR3 sequence is 14 residues long. V dropped 8 bases and J dropped 2 bases, with 12 bases sitting between them. Germline values: CDR1 MDHEN, CDR2 SYDVKM. The CDR3 protein is CASLGRSNTGELFF. CDR3 in DNA: TGTGCCAGCCTTGGGCGATCAAACACCGGGGAGCTGTTTTTT.

The chain employs TRBV5-1 and TRBJ1-1; 8 bases are shared with TRBD1. This CDR3 is built from 14 residues. The ends lost 4 bases at V and 7 bases at J; junction bases unmatched: 9. The V gene's germline CDR1 is SGHRS and CDR2 YFSETQ. The CDR3 sequence: CASSSGTGTLEAFF. The CDR3 DNA reads as TGCGCCAGCAGCAGCGGGACAGGAACACTTGAAGCTTTCTTT.

This chain uses TRBV27 with TRBJ2-1; 7 bases are shared with TRBD2. The junction had 13 bases not matched to a gene; V was cut back by 3 bases and J by 8 bases. The CDR3 is 16 residues long. The germline V gene has CDR1 MNHEY and CDR2 SMNVEV (reference sequence). CDR3 coding DNA: TGTGCCAGCAGTTTGGGAGGGAAGGCTTGGGTCCATGAGCAGTTCTTC. Protein product: CASSLGGKAWVHEQFF.

The chain is built from TRBV21-1 and TRBJ2-7; the table's D call of TRBD1 was not tested on the DNA. TRBV21-1 is classified as a pseudogene. The CDR3 is 22 residues long. CDR3 DNA: TGTGCCAGCAGCAGACAGGGGGGCGCACCTACGAGCAGTACTCGTCCCTTGTACGAGCAGTACTTC. Translation gives CASSRQGGAPTSSTRPLYEQYF.

The chain employs TRBV19 and TRBJ1-2; D may be TRBD1 (6 bases). V lost 2 bases, J lost 7 bases, and 8 bases lay in between. The CDR3 is made up of 12 amino acids. Per germline, CDR1 LNHDA and CDR2 SQIVND (reference sequence). CDR3 DNA sequence: TGTGCCAGTAGTATACCCAGGGGTGGCTACACCTTC. Translating gives CASSIPRGGYTF.

This chain uses TRBV10-3 with TRBJ2-5; 8 positions match TRBD2. The CDR3 covers 20 residues. V trimming: 0 bases; J trimming: 0 bases; junction bases outside the gene matches: 15. CDR1 is ENHRY and CDR2 is SYGVKD in the germline V gene. The CDR3 DNA sequence: TGTGCCATCAGTGAGTCGATGGCGGGAGGCCCTCAGGGGTACCAAGAGACCCAGTACTTC. Its protein is CAISESMAGGPQGYQETQYF.

The chain couples TRBV28 to TRBJ1-3; TRBD1 is a possible D gene (5 bases). Germline CDR1 MDHEN, CDR2 SYDVKM. CDR3 length: 17 amino acids. Trimming took off 5 bases at V and 0 bases at J, with 17 bases between the two ends. CDR3 residues: CASSRGTGEASGNTIYF. Written as DNA, the CDR3 is TGTGCCAGCAGTCGGGGGACGGGCGAAGCCTCTGGAAACACCATATATTTT.

The V call is TRBV4-1, the J call TRBJ1-4; D is ambiguous. In germline, CDR1 is MGHRA, CDR2 YSYEKL. With 5 bases removed from V and 3 bases from J, the gap between germline ends came to 13 bases. The CDR3 length is 15 residues. The DNA of the CDR3 is TGCGCCAGCAGCTTCTCTTGGTCAGCTAATGAAAAACTGTTTTTT. Translation gives CASSFSWSANEKLFF.

The rearrangement joins TRBV19 to TRBJ1-5; TRBD1 matches at 8 bases. This CDR3 has 15 amino acids. Losses at the gene ends were 5 bases for V and 1 base for J; bases not matched to a gene: 4. The V gene's germline CDR1 is LNHDA and CDR2 SQIVND (reference sequence). CDR3: CASSGTGISNQPQHF. The DNA of the CDR3 is TGTGCCAGTAGTGGGACAGGAATCAGCAATCAGCCCCAGCATTTT. The variable domain in full, completed from reference TRBV19 and TRBJ1-5, reads DGGITQSPKYLFRKEGQNVTLSCEQNLNHDAMYWYRQDPGQGLRLIYYSQIVNDFQKGDIAEGYSVSREKKESFPLTVTSAQKNPTAFYLCASSGTGISNQPQHFGDGTRLSIL.

The chain uses TRBV7-8 and TRBJ1-3; 8 positions match TRBD1. Germline loops: CDR1 SGHVS, CDR2 FQNEAQ. The V and J ends lost 4 bases and 4 bases, in that order; junction bases with no gene match: 3. The CDR3 loop spans 14 amino acids. This CDR3 is CASSYGTGGNTIYF. The DNA for the CDR3 is TGTGCCAGCAGCTACGGGACAGGCGGAAACACCATATATTTT.

This clone was observed a handful of times. The chain links TRBV7-9 to TRBJ2-1, with 8 positions matching TRBD2. Germline loops: CDR1 SEHNR, CDR2 FQNEAQ (reference sequence). The junction had 12 bases not matched to a gene; V was cut back by 3 bases and J by 8 bases. The CDR3 loop spans 16 amino acids. DNA of the CDR3: TGTGCCAGCAGCTTGAATGCAGCGGGAGCATGGGATGAGCAGTTCTTC. It yields the protein CASSLNAAGAWDEQFF.

This chain uses TRBV29-1 with TRBJ2-3, with 7 bases fitting TRBD1. Trimming took 4 bases from V and 4 from J; bases not matched to a gene: 5. From germline, CDR1 is SQVTM and CDR2 ANQGSEA. The CDR3 runs to 13 residues. CDR3 nucleotide sequence: TGCAGCGTTGCAGGGCAGGGGGCAGATACGCAGTATTTT. As protein: CSVAGQGADTQYF.

The chain uses TRBV7-8 and TRBJ1-1; the match to TRBD1 covers 7 bases. This CDR3 has 12 amino acids. Germline V gene data show CDR1 as SGHVS and CDR2 as FQNEAQ. V lost 4 bases, J lost 4 bases, and 0 bases stayed unmatched. This chain's CDR3 is CASSWDSTEAFF. CDR3 DNA sequence: TGTGCCAGCAGCTGGGACAGCACTGAAGCTTTCTTT.

The CDR3 spells CASIGQANTGELFF. The CDR3 DNA reads as TGTGCCAGCATTGGGCAGGCGAACACCGGGGAGCTGTTTTTT. The chain joins TRBV2 to TRBJ2-2, with D uncertain. The CDR3 spans 14 residues. V lost 7 bases and J 0 bases, leaving 9 bases between the germline ends. The germline CDR1 and CDR2 sequences are SNHLY and FYNNEI.

The chain combines TRBV3-1 (or the pseudogene TRBV3-2) with TRBJ2-3; 15 bases agree with TRBD2. The ends lost 2 bases at V and 5 bases at J; junction bases unmatched: 5. CDR1 LGHDT and CDR2 YNNKEL come from the germline V gene (reference sequence). CDR3 size: 17 residues. CDR3 coding DNA: TGTGCCAGCAGCCAAAGGACTAGCGGGGGGGGAGGAGATACGCAGTATTTT. It specifies CASSQRTSGGGGDTQYF.

V usage is TRBV30 and J usage is TRBJ2-5; D remains ambiguous. Germline CDR1 GTSNPN, CDR2 SVGIG (reference sequence). The ends were cut back, 3 bases at V and 5 bases at J, with 16 bases in the middle. This CDR3 has 14 amino acids. CDR3 DNA: TGTGCCTGGAGGGAAGCGATAACCCTGGAGACCCAGTACTTC. Its translation: CAWREAITLETQYF.

J is TRBJ2-1 and V is TRBV3-1 (or the pseudogene TRBV3-2), with TRBD2 matching 11 bases. Per germline, CDR1 LGHDT and CDR2 YNNKEL (reference sequence). V trimming: 7 bases; J trimming: 10 bases; junction bases outside the gene matches: 12. CDR3 length equals 15 residues. As DNA, the CDR3 is TGTGCCAGCACCCCCCGTATAGCGGGGGGGAACGAGCAGTTCTTC. It yields the protein CASTPRIAGGNEQFF.

As concerns this clone: The DNA is omitted, as the CDR3 cannot be located on it reliably, and the CDR3 follows TCRdb's listing. The chain is built from TRBV21-1 and TRBJ2-7; the D segment call TRBD2 is taken from the table without a DNA check. TRBV21-1 is noted as a pseudogene. A total of 16 residues make up the CDR3, ends included. The CDR3 protein is CASSRAWALGTYEQYF.

The chain joins TRBV2 to TRBJ2-2; 10 bases map to TRBD2. The CDR3 consists of 15 residues. CDR1 SNHLY and CDR2 FYNNEI come from the germline V gene. The trim removed 6 bases at V and 4 bases at J, leaving 5 bases unmatched. The CDR3, as DNA: TGTGCCAGCAGGACGAGCGGGAGGGGCACCGGGGAGCTGTTTTTT. The encoded protein is CASRTSGRGTGELFF. The variable domain in full, with the rest retrieved from reference TRBV2 and TRBJ2-2, is EPEVTQTPSHQVTQMGQEVILRCVPISNHLYFYWYRQILGQKVEFLVSFYNNEISEKSEIFDDQFSVERPDGSNFTLKIRSTKLEDSAMYFCASRTSGRGTGELFFGEGSRLTVL.

The rearrangement uses TRBV6-5 and TRBJ1-1; 10 bases fit TRBD1. Germline V gene sequence: CDR1 MNHEY, CDR2 SVGAGI. The CDR3 consists of 14 residues. The V gene end was trimmed by 6 bases and the J gene end by 1 base; junction bases not matched to a gene: 2. As DNA, the CDR3 is TGTGCCAGCAGGACAGGGGGCACGAACACTGAAGCTTTCTTT. Protein product: CASRTGGTNTEAFF.

The chain has TRBV27 and TRBJ1-1; 9 bases match TRBD1. The germline V gene encodes CDR1 MNHEY and CDR2 SMNVEV (reference sequence). Trimming at V came to 3 bases and at J to 5 bases, leaving 13 bases not matched to a gene. The CDR3 is 17 residues long. CDR3: CASSFQRTGTGWTEAFF. The CDR3 nucleotides read TGTGCCAGCAGTTTCCAACGAACGGGGACAGGGTGGACTGAAGCTTTCTTT.

The rearrangement uses TRBV6-5 and TRBJ2-5; 10 bases line up with TRBD1. The CDR3 extends over 15 amino acids. Germline CDR1 and CDR2: MNHEY and SVGAGI. J gave up 2 bases and V 3 bases, and 3 bases lay outside the gene matches. The CDR3 DNA sequence: TGTGCCAGCAGTTATGACAGGGGGCTTCAAGAGACCCAGTACTTC. Amino acids: CASSYDRGLQETQYF.

The chain employs TRBV5-1 and TRBJ1-3, with a weak D call TRBD1 (6 bases). Trimming took 2 bases from V and 0 from J, leaving 9 bases between them. CDR3 length: 15 residues. The germline V gene has CDR1 SGHRS and CDR2 YFSETQ. CDR3 coding DNA: TGCGCCAGCAGCTTACAGGGCCACTCTGGAAACACCATATATTTT. Translation gives CASSLQGHSGNTIYF.